These 23 T cell receptor beta chains came from one sample sequenced in a study of cytomegalovirus exposure and HLA in healthy donors. The PCR had 60 Vbeta and 13 Jbeta primers. TCRdb's table, derived via immunoSEQ multiplex PCR, lists solely in-frame clones and lacks some. The table shows roughly 200,000 clones, with approximately 80% occurring only once. Material: PBMCs. Receptor source: a woman aged 40 to 55 in good health and CMV-seronegative.

The table lists this clone with a count of one. This chain joins TRBV21-1 and TRBJ1-4; the table calls TRBD1, which could not be checked here. TRBV21-1 is noted as a pseudogene. The CDR3 loop spans 14 amino acids. The CDR3 region is CASSNRRGPEKLFF. The CDR3 region has the DNA TGTGCCAGCAGCAATAGGAGGGGGCCTGAAAAACTGTTTTTT.

The chain joins TRBV30 to TRBJ1-5; TRBD1 might be the D (6 bases). Germline V lookup: CDR1 GTSNPN, CDR2 SVGIG (reference sequence). V lost 0 bases and J lost 1, with 13 bases in between. This CDR3 contains 16 residues. CDR3 region: CAWSVGRGRSNQPQHF. The CDR3 region has the DNA TGTGCCTGGAGTGTCGGCAGGGGTAGGAGCAATCAGCCCCAGCATTTT.

The gene calls are TRBV4-1 and TRBJ2-7; 8 bases agree with TRBD1. There are 14 residues in the CDR3. Germline V gene lookup returns CDR1 MGHRA and CDR2 YSYEKL. V was pared by 2 bases and J by 4 bases, with 4 bases of the junction left unmatched. In DNA, the CDR3 is TGCGCCAGCAGCCAAACAGGGGGTGCGTACGAGCAGTACTTC. Translating gives CASSQTGGAYEQYF.

The chain couples TRBV15 to TRBJ2-7, with a weak D call TRBD2 (5 bases). Trimming took off 0 bases at V and 2 bases at J, with 8 bases between the two ends. This CDR3 has 14 amino acids. Germline V lookup: CDR1 LNHNV, CDR2 YYDKDF (reference sequence). The CDR3 loop is CATSRERDTYEQYF. CDR3 nucleotide sequence: TGTGCCACCAGCAGAGAGAGGGATACCTACGAGCAGTACTTC.

V and J are TRBV29-1 and TRBJ1-1, with 9 positions matching TRBD1. The trim removed 6 bases at V and 11 bases at J, leaving 22 bases unmatched. Germline-derived CDR1 and CDR2 are SQVTM and ANQGSEA. The CDR3 has 16 residues. Here the CDR3 reads CSVTGRLQQGARGAFF. Here the CDR3 DNA reads TGCAGCGTCACAGGACGGCTACAACAGGGGGCGCGGGGCGCTTTCTTT.

This chain uses TRBV28 with TRBJ2-7; D is undetermined. This CDR3 has 14 amino acids. Germline CDR1 reads MDHEN; CDR2 reads SYDVKM. The V and J ends lost 6 bases and 0 bases respectively, with 12 bases between them. The CDR3 DNA follows: TGTGCCAGCAGCCTAACCTTTTTCTCCTACGAGCAGTACTTC. Protein sequence: CASSLTFFSYEQYF.

The chain recombines TRBV30 with TRBJ2-2; unclear D gene. Germline CDR1 GTSNPN, CDR2 SVGIG (reference sequence). This CDR3 spans 14 amino acids. V was clipped by 0 bases and J by 0 bases, with 5 bases between them. In DNA, the CDR3 is TGTGCCTGGAGTGTACGAGCGAACACCGGGGAGCTGTTTTTT. This encodes CAWSVRANTGELFF.

The chain carries TRBV19 and TRBJ2-2, with a tentative D call TRBD1 (6 bases). Germline values: CDR1 LNHDA, CDR2 SQIVND (reference sequence). V dropped 9 bases and J dropped 3 bases, with 11 bases sitting between them. This CDR3 comprises 13 residues. This chain's CDR3 is CASRDTHTGELFF. CDR3 sequence (DNA): TGTGCCAGCCGGGACACCCACACCGGGGAGCTGTTTTTT. Variable domain in full (rest from reference TRBV19 and TRBJ2-2): DGGITQSPKYLFRKEGQNVTLSCEQNLNHDAMYWYRQDPGQGLRLIYYSQIVNDFQKGDIAEGYSVSREKKESFPLTVTSAQKNPTAFYLCASRDTHTGELFFGEGSRLTVL.

The chain carries TRBV5-6 and TRBJ2-3; D not resolved. Germline CDR1 is SGHDT and CDR2 is YYEEEE. This CDR3 contains 15 residues. Trimming took 4 bases from V and 0 from J, leaving 12 bases between them. The CDR3 loop reads CASSLVATSTDTQYF. DNA for the CDR3: TGTGCCAGCAGCCTCGTTGCCACTAGCACAGATACGCAGTATTTT. Full variable domain (remainder filled in from reference TRBV5-6 and TRBJ2-3): DAGVTQSPTHLIKTRGQQVTLRCSPKSGHDTVSWYQQALGQGPQFIFQYYEEEERQRGNFPDRFSGHQFPNYSSELNVNALLLGDSALYLCASSLVATSTDTQYFGPGTRLTVL.

The rearrangement uses TRBV5-6 and TRBJ2-7; a possible D gene is TRBD1 (8 bases). This CDR3 contains 15 residues. Trimming removed 4 bases at V and 1 base at J, with 15 bases between. CDR1 is SGHDT, CDR2 YYEEEE, per germline. The CDR3 nucleotides read TGTGCCAGCAGCAAGACAGGGGAGGGATCCTACGAGCAGTACTTC. Translation: CASSKTGEGSYEQYF.

This rearrangement joins TRBV19 to TRBJ2-7; D unclear. CDR3 length: 14 amino acids. V lost 1 base, J lost 2 bases, and 9 bases lay in between. Germline V gene sequence: CDR1 LNHDA, CDR2 SQIVND (reference sequence). CDR3 in amino acids: CASSIGSGTYEQYF. CDR3 DNA sequence: TGTGCCAGTAGTATAGGCAGTGGCACCTACGAGCAGTACTTC.

The CDR3 region has the DNA TGCAGTGCTAGAGGGGCTCGTGAGCAGTTCTTC. Translated, it gives CSARGAREQFF. This chain joins TRBV20-1 and TRBJ2-1; unclear D gene. CDR3 size: 11 residues. Germline V gives CDR1 DFQATT, CDR2 SNEGSKA (reference sequence). Trimming removed 1 base at V and 9 bases at J, with 7 bases between.

V gene TRBV27 combines with J gene TRBJ1-2; tentative D call: TRBD1 (6 bases). CDR1 is MNHEY, CDR2 SMNVEV, per germline (reference sequence). V dropped 1 base and J dropped 1 base, with 13 bases sitting between them. The length of the CDR3 is 16 residues. Here the CDR3 reads CASSLYGQTLNYGYTF. In DNA, the CDR3 is TGTGCCAGCAGTTTATATGGACAGACACTTAACTATGGCTACACCTTC.

CDR3 in amino acids: CASSPVDLSGTLLNSPLHF. The CDR3 DNA reads TGTGCCAGCTCACCAGTAGACCTATCGGGGACTCTCTTGAATTCACCCCTCCACTTT. The chain is built from TRBV18 and TRBJ1-6, with a tentative D call TRBD1 (5 bases). The CDR3 has 19 amino acids. CDR1 and CDR2 from the germline V gene are KGHSH and LQKENI. Trimming removed 2 bases from V and 7 bases from J, with 24 bases in between.

The rearrangement uses TRBV29-1 and TRBJ2-3; D gene unclear. The CDR3 extends over 10 amino acids. With 5 bases removed from V and 8 bases from J, the gap between germline ends came to 8 bases. Germline V gene data show CDR1 as SQVTM and CDR2 as ANQGSEA. Written as DNA, the CDR3 is TGCAGCGTTCGATTGGCTACGCAGTATTTT. Protein sequence: CSVRLATQYF.

To note about this clone: One end of the junction is discordant with germline, which a read error may explain. The chain uses TRBV4-2 and TRBJ2-5; the D gene is possibly TRBD2 (5 bases). The CDR3 has 17 amino acids. The germline gives CDR1 LGHNA, CDR2 YNFKEQ. CDR3 sequence (DNA): TGTGCCAGCAGCCAAGATGCCCGCCAGGAGGTTCAAGGGACCCAGTACTTC. Translated, it gives CASSQDARQEVQGTQYF.

This clone has only one observation. The rearrangement joins TRBV15 to TRBJ2-7; maybe TRBD1 (6 bases). Germline V gives CDR1 LNHNV, CDR2 YYDKDF (reference sequence). Trimming took 0 bases from V and 2 from J, leaving 11 bases between them. The CDR3 is 15 residues long. CDR3 region: CATSREKTGTYEQYF. DNA of the CDR3: TGTGCCACCAGCAGAGAAAAAACAGGGACCTACGAGCAGTACTTC. Looking up the rest from reference TRBV15 and TRBJ2-7 gives the full variable domain: DAMVIQNPRYQVTQFGKPVTLSCSQTLNHNVMYWYQQKSSQAPKLLFHYYDKDFNNEADTPDNFQSRRPNTSFCFLDIRSPGLGDTAMYLCATSREKTGTYEQYFGPGTRLTVT.

This clone has just a few counts. The chain carries TRBV5-1 and TRBJ1-3; 7 bases line up with TRBD1. The CDR3 covers 14 residues. V dropped 2 bases and J dropped 2; count of bases not matched to a gene: 1. CDR1 is SGHRS and CDR2 is YFSETQ in the germline V gene. The CDR3 here is CASSLDRAGNTIYF. CDR3 bases: TGCGCCAGCAGCTTAGACAGGGCTGGAAACACCATATATTTT.

The gene calls are TRBV2 and TRBJ2-7; a weak D match, TRBD2 (5 bases). V gave up 5 bases and J gave up 7 bases, with 15 bases separating them. CDR1 is SNHLY and CDR2 is FYNNEI in the germline V gene. This CDR3 has 13 residues. The CDR3 nucleotides read TGTGCCAGCAGTTCAAAGCTAGCTTGGGAGCAGTACTTC. Translation: CASSSKLAWEQYF.

The chain uses TRBV2 and TRBJ2-3, with D tentatively TRBD2 (6 bases). The V and J ends lost 4 bases and 0 bases respectively, with 11 bases between them. This CDR3 comprises 15 residues. CDR1 and CDR2 (germline): SNHLY, FYNNEI. The CDR3 coding sequence is TGTGCCAGCAGTGGAGACCGGGGGAGCACAGATACGCAGTATTTT. It translates to CASSGDRGSTDTQYF. Combining the CDR3 with reference TRBV2 and TRBJ2-3 gives the whole variable domain EPEVTQTPSHQVTQMGQEVILRCVPISNHLYFYWYRQILGQKVEFLVSFYNNEISEKSEIFDDQFSVERPDGSNFTLKIRSTKLEDSAMYFCASSGDRGSTDTQYFGPGTRLTVL.

The V and J genes are TRBV5-6 and TRBJ2-3; D remains ambiguous. This CDR3 contains 12 residues. The V gene's germline CDR1 is SGHDT and CDR2 YYEEEE. V dropped 2 bases and J dropped 6 bases, with 7 bases sitting between them. The CDR3 DNA reads as TGTGCCAGCAGCTTTTTCGGGGATACGCAGTATTTT. This sequence encodes CASSFFGDTQYF. The full variable domain, with the rest looked up from reference TRBV5-6 and TRBJ2-3, is DAGVTQSPTHLIKTRGQQVTLRCSPKSGHDTVSWYQQALGQGPQFIFQYYEEEERQRGNFPDRFSGHQFPNYSSELNVNALLLGDSALYLCASSFFGDTQYFGPGTRLTVL.

The CDR3 region has the DNA TGTGCCAGCAGCTTGCCCCAAGCGGAGACCCAGTACTTC. Protein: CASSLPQAETQYF. The V and J genes are TRBV5-5 and TRBJ2-5; the D is unclear. Trimming shortened V by 1 base and J by 5 bases, and 9 bases separated the two germline ends. Per germline, CDR1 SGHKS and CDR2 YYEKEE (reference sequence). The CDR3 spans 13 residues.

The V gene is TRBV7-6, the J gene TRBJ1-4, with a possible D match to TRBD1 (5 bases). The CDR3 runs to 16 residues. CDR1 and CDR2 from the germline V gene are SGHVS and FNYEAQ. Trimming pared 2 bases from V and 5 bases from J, leaving 15 bases between. The CDR3 loop reads CASSLSGGTGNEKLFF. The CDR3 DNA reads TGTGCCAGCAGCTTATCAGGCGGGACGGGGAATGAAAAACTGTTTTTT.